This T cell receptor (beta chain) was recovered during a study of blood T cell repertoires in COVID-19 (dated by TCRdb to about 2020). About the study as a whole: The collaborator samples originated in the United States, Italy and Spain and spanned the acute and convalescent phases of COVID-19. The prospective study material was composed of cDNA or gDNA derived from T cells, B-cell-depleted T cells, or PBMCs. The repertoires were released in a freely available public database meant as a resource for research on the immune response to SARS-CoV-2. The dataset comprised deeply sampled blood TCRbeta repertoires from subjects exposed to, actively infected with, or recovered from COVID-19. Samples came from the ongoing ImmuneRACE study (first 160 participants) plus 1,254 subjects from 6 global collaborators. Nearly every sample came with metadata listing a de-identified subject ID, COVID-19 status, age in years and sex. Where available, HLA class I and class II types were obtained from metadata supplied by the sample provider rather than from assay-based typing. The investigation overall reported the following: The quantity of clinical and demographic metadata differed by source and by participant and was supplied without curation.

Participants in the prospective study were aged roughly 18 to 95 years, lived in over 20 United States geographic areas, and enrolled through a virtual design. In the prospective study, participants were assigned to cohorts based on the clinical history participants reported in a screening survey and a study questionnaire. Recovered participants in ImmuneRACE Cohort 3 were defined by two consecutive negative NP/OP PCR tests, clearance by a healthcare professional, or resolution of symptoms. Mobile phlebotomists in the prospective study collected whole blood, serum and a nasopharyngeal or oropharyngeal swab from every participant. Additional blood draws and questionnaires over an approximately two-month period could optionally be provided by prospective study participants. Before DNA extraction, blood samples from the prospective study were shipped at room temperature or frozen. TCRbeta CDR3 regions were amplified from genomic DNA by means of the immunoSEQ Assay, a bias-controlled multiplex PCR. Processing in the source paper ran as follows. The number of nucleated cells in each sample was estimated by amplification of reference gene primers within the assay. To quantify the absolute abundance of each unique TCRbeta CDR3 rearrangement, sequence reads were collapsed and filtered. For each sample, productive Simpson clonality was calculated by taking the square root of Simpson's diversity index across productive rearrangements. The immuneACCESS repertoire file appears here via TCRdb, limited to in-frame rearrangements. These files lack a portion of the clones; in checked studies, under half of the deficit traces to unresolved V genes, and the cause of the others is not known. The V and J calls and clone size come from that table; D and trimming were worked out from the DNA. Present in this sample are some 300,000 clones, 88% of which were seen just once. The ten biggest clones cover approximately 1% of the sample.

Comment on this clone: No cognate antigen has been identified for it. Per-base quality was not reported, and no clone a single base away is much larger than it.

There are 18 amino acids in the CDR3, from cysteine to phenylalanine inclusive. Of all the DNA, just the CDR3 is kept, 54 bases in frame from base 1. Looking up the germline V gene (reference sequence) yields CDR1 MNHEY and CDR2 SMNVEV. From V the trimming removes 4 bases and from J it removes 0 bases, while the gene matches leave 5 bases of the junction unaccounted for. The receptor's source is a woman aged 25 to 39 who had recovered from COVID-19. The V and J segments used are TRBV27 and TRBJ2-2; a stretch of 13 junction bases matches TRBD2. The sequenced sample consisted of PBMCs or T cells enriched from blood (not recorded which). The nucleotides read TGTGCCAGCAGTTCCCCCACTAGCGGGAGGGCGAACACCGGGGAGCTGTTTTTT. This gives the protein CASSSPTSGRANTGELFF.